A selection of T cell receptor beta chains follows, all from one sample in a study of blood T cell repertoires in COVID-19. Measured with immunoSEQ multiplex PCR; TCRdb has only the in-frame clones, and not every one. The sample has hundreds of thousands of clones, 85% seen once. Sequences were obtained from peripheral blood. The receptors were sampled from a woman in her fifties or sixties with active or convalescent COVID-19. Both conserved end residues are part of each CDR3. The order of the fields is CDR3 DNA, CDR3 protein, V gene, CDR3 length, clone size, D gene, J gene. D genes are given only for firm matches. For some rows the clone size is stated as once, few or many, or as a class when expanded; others skip it.

TGCGCCAGCAGCTTGGAGAAGCGTGGGTCCACAGATACGCAGTATTTT	CASSLEKRGSTDTQYF	TRBV5-1	16	-	-	TRBJ2-3
TGTGCCAGCAGGCTAGGAAATTCCTACGAGCAGTACTTC	CASRLGNSYEQYF	TRBV12-3/TRBV12-4	13	once	-	TRBJ2-7
TGCAGCGTTGCTAGGCTAGCGGCGAACACCGGGGAGCTGTTTTTT	CSVARLAANTGELFF	TRBV29-1	15	few	TRBD2	TRBJ2-2
TGTGCCAGCAGCCGTAGAGAAGCTTTCTTT	CASSRREAFF	TRBV5-8	10	-	-	TRBJ1-1
TGCAGCGTTGAAGTAGGAGGGAGCTGGACCGGGGAGCTGTTTTTT	CSVEVGGSWTGELFF	TRBV29-1	15	once	-	TRBJ2-2
TGTGCCAGCAGCCAACATCCTCAAGCGGGAGGACTCTACGAGCAGTACTTC	CASSQHPQAGGLYEQYF	TRBV4-2	17	-	TRBD2	TRBJ2-7
TGTGCCAGCAGCTTGTGGCTGACTAGCGGGAGCTACAATGAGCAGTTCTTC	CASSLWLTSGSYNEQFF	TRBV5-5	17	-	TRBD2	TRBJ2-1
TGTGCCAGCAGCCCCTCGGCGGGTAGCGGGAGTACAGATACGCAGTATTTT	CASSPSAGSGSTDTQYF	TRBV7-6	17	-	TRBD2	TRBJ2-3
TGCGCCAGCAGCCTAGGAGGGAGAGAGAATCAGCCCCAGCATTTT	CASSLGGRENQPQHF	TRBV4-1	15	-	-	TRBJ1-5
TGTGCCAGTAGTATAAGTGGAGGGAACGAGCAGTACTTC	CASSISGGNEQYF	TRBV19	13	-	-	TRBJ2-7
TGTGCCAGTAACCCTGCACAGGGGGATCGGACCGGGGAGCTGTTTTTT	CASNPAQGDRTGELFF	TRBV2	16	-	TRBD1	TRBJ2-2
TGTGCCAGCAGCTTACAGGGAGGGACTGAAGCTTTCTTT	CASSLQGGTEAFF	TRBV5-4	13	once	-	TRBJ1-1
TGCGCCAGCAGCTTGGAGGGGATAGACTCGGTTAGCAATCAGCCCCAGCATTTT	CASSLEGIDSVSNQPQHF	TRBV5-1	18	-	-	TRBJ1-5
TGTGCCAGCAGTCCGCGGGAGGACTCCTACAATGAGCAGTTCTTC	CASSPREDSYNEQFF	TRBV6-5	15	once	TRBD2	TRBJ2-1
TGTGCCAGCAGCGTGGGCGGGCAGGGGCGCTACGAGCAGTACTTC	CASSVGGQGRYEQYF	TRBV9	15	-	-	TRBJ2-7
TGCGCCAGCAGTCATTCAGACACCTACGAGCAGTACTTC	CASSHSDTYEQYF	TRBV23-1	13	-	-	TRBJ2-7
TGTGCCAGCAGGGTCAGGGGCGGAGAGACCCAGTACTTC	CASRVRGGETQYF	TRBV13	13	few	-	TRBJ2-5
TGTGCCAGCAGCTCGGGGACTAGCGGGGCTCTGGGGGATACGCAGTATTTT	CASSSGTSGALGDTQYF	TRBV7-2	17	once	TRBD2	TRBJ2-3
TGCGCCAGCAGCTCAGTAGGACTAGCGGGGGGCACAGATACGCAGTATTTT	CASSSVGLAGGTDTQYF	TRBV5-1	17	-	TRBD2	TRBJ2-3
TGTGCCAGCAGTTACTCGAGAGCGGGGGCAGGAAACGAGCAGTACTTC	CASSYSRAGAGNEQYF	TRBV6-2/TRBV6-3	16	few	TRBD2	TRBJ2-7
TGTGCCAGCAGTTTAGTGGGACAAGCCTACGAGCAGTACTTC	CASSLVGQAYEQYF	TRBV28	14	once	-	TRBJ2-7
TGTGCCAGCAGCTCCCCCGGGCAGCCCCAGCATTTT	CASSSPGQPQHF	TRBV7-8	12	-	-	TRBJ1-5
TGTGCCACCAGCTCATCGAGGGCTAACTATGGCTACACCTTC	CATSSSRANYGYTF	TRBV15	14	-	-	TRBJ1-2
TGTGCCAGCAGTGAAGAACAGGGGGCTGGAAACACCATATATTTT	CASSEEQGAGNTIYF	TRBV6-1	15	-	TRBD1	TRBJ1-3
TGTGCCAGCAGTTACGGGTTTTCGGGACAGGAAGGCGAGCAGTACTTC	CASSYGFSGQEGEQYF	TRBV6-5	16	-	TRBD1	TRBJ2-7
TGCGCCAGCAGCTACGGTGGTGCAGGGGATCAGCCCCAGCATTTT	CASSYGGAGDQPQHF	TRBV5-1	15	-	-	TRBJ1-5
TGTGCCAGCAGCAGAGGACAGGCGAAGCTTGGTCTCCCCAACAATGAGCAGTTCTTC	CASSRGQAKLGLPNNEQFF	TRBV21-1	19	-	-	TRBJ2-1
TGTGCCAGCAGCCACTCAGGGGACACTGAAGCTTTCTTT	CASSHSGDTEAFF	TRBV2	13	-	-	TRBJ1-1
TGTGCCAGTAGTATCGGGTTGGGGGCGGGAGGGCACACAGATACGCAGTATTTT	CASSIGLGAGGHTDTQYF	TRBV19	18	once	TRBD2	TRBJ2-3
TGTGCCAGCAGCCCCCTGGGGGGGTGGACTGAAGCTTTCTTT	CASSPLGGWTEAFF	TRBV7-9	14	-	-	TRBJ1-1
TGCAGCGCAGATGAGCGCACTGAAGCTTTCTTT	CSADERTEAFF	TRBV29-1	11	-	-	TRBJ1-1
TGTGCCAGCAGTTCCACCCTTAGCGGGGGGCTTGACGAGCAGTACTTC	CASSSTLSGGLDEQYF	TRBV5-4	16	many	TRBD2	TRBJ2-7
TGTGCCATCAGTGCGGACAGCAGGGGCTACACCTTC	CAISADSRGYTF	TRBV10-3	12	-	-	TRBJ1-2
TGTGCCAGCAGTTTAGAGAGAAAAAGCTCTGGGGCCAACGTCCTGACTTTC	CASSLERKSSGANVLTF	TRBV28	17	-	-	TRBJ2-6
TGTGCCAGCAGTCTAGCGGGAGGTACCTACAATGAGCAGTTCTTC	CASSLAGGTYNEQFF	TRBV6-4	15	-	TRBD2	TRBJ2-1
TGTGCCAGCAGAGGGACAGGGGAAGTAGAAAAACTGTTTTTT	CASRGTGEVEKLFF	TRBV2	14	few	TRBD1	TRBJ1-4
TGTGCCAGCAGCCAAATAGCGGGAGGCACAGATACGCAGTATTTT	CASSQIAGGTDTQYF	TRBV3-1/TRBV3-2	15	-	TRBD2	TRBJ2-3
TGTGCCAGCAGCTTAATCGACGGGAGCAGCTACGAGCAGTACTTC	CASSLIDGSSYEQYF	TRBV7-2	15	-	-	TRBJ2-7
TGTGCCAGCATGCGCGGTCTGGGGGCGTCAGCTTTCTTT	CASMRGLGASAFF	TRBV11-2	13	-	-	TRBJ1-1
TGTGCCAGTAGCCTACTCCCAGGGAACACCGGGGAGCTGTTTTTT	CASSLLPGNTGELFF	TRBV19	15	-	-	TRBJ2-2
TGTGCCACCAGGGGGGACAGCGCTAACTATGGCTACACCTTC	CATRGDSANYGYTF	TRBV15	14	-	TRBD1	TRBJ1-2
TGTGCCAGCTCACCACCGGGACTAGCGGGGCACACAGATACGCAGTATTTT	CASSPPGLAGHTDTQYF	TRBV18	17	-	TRBD2	TRBJ2-3
TGTGCCAGCAGCCAAGATCAGTACGGGCAGGGAAACTATGGCTACACCTTC	CASSQDQYGQGNYGYTF	TRBV4-2	17	-	-	TRBJ1-2
TGTGCCAGCAGCTCCAACACAGATACGCAGTATTTT	CASSSNTDTQYF	TRBV5-4	12	once	-	TRBJ2-3
TGTGCCAGCAGCTCCCGGACTATCTGGGATACGCAGTATTTT	CASSSRTIWDTQYF	TRBV2	14	-	-	TRBJ2-3
TGTGCCAGCGGGGGGACAGGGGACCCCTACGAGCAGTACTTC	CASGGTGDPYEQYF	TRBV7-9	14	-	TRBD1	TRBJ2-7
TGTGCCAGCAGCTGGGGACAGGGAGAAAACATTCAGTACTTC	CASSWGQGENIQYF	TRBV7-9	14	-	TRBD1	TRBJ2-4
TGTGCCAGCAGGAAACAGTCGAACACTGAAGCTTTCTTT	CASRKQSNTEAFF	TRBV28	13	-	-	TRBJ1-1
TGTGCCAGCAGGCTACTAGCGGGGGGGTACGAGCAGTACTTC	CASRLLAGGYEQYF	TRBV2	14	-	TRBD2	TRBJ2-7
TGTGCCAGCAGTTTATGGGGAGGGAATCAGCCCCAGCATTTT	CASSLWGGNQPQHF	TRBV28	14	-	-	TRBJ1-5
TGTGCCAGCAGTGAATGGTCAGGTGCTAACTATGGCTACACCTTC	CASSEWSGANYGYTF	TRBV25-1	15	-	-	TRBJ1-2